One T cell receptor (beta chain) is described in this entry. Using immunoSEQ multiplex PCR, the repertoire was profiled, and TCRdb retains in-frame clones only, with some absent. The data show about 46,000 clones, 75% to 90% seen once. This sample stems from a study of blood T cell repertoires in COVID-19. Study-wide background: T cells, B-cell-depleted T cells, or PBMCs supplied cDNA or gDNA.

The receptor comes from a human donor with active COVID-19. The donor label of this sample is uncertain. Material for sequencing was peripheral blood.

The CDR3 sequence: CTSTFRRGPGLGVGTDTQYF. The CDR3 DNA sequence: TGCACCAGCACCTTCAGAAGGGGGCCGGGACTAGGGGTTGGAACAGATACGCAGTATTTT. The rearrangement links TRBV1 to TRBJ2-3; the table's D call, TRBD2, was not checked against the DNA. TRBV1 is designated a pseudogene. The CDR3 length is 20 residues.